This TCR beta chain was identified during a study of control samples from healthy donors and cancer patients. The CDR3 has 16 amino acids. Germline lookup yields CDR1 SGHAT and CDR2 FQNNGV. V was trimmed by 3 bases and J by 1 base, leaving 15 bases between them. Libraries were prepared by immunoSEQ multiplex PCR; TCRdb keeps only in-frame clonotypes and omits some of them. The sample includes around 100,000 clones, approximately 90% seen only once; the top ten take roughly 3.4%. The sequence was obtained from a woman aged 18 to 35 in good health. What was sequenced was blood. The gene calls are TRBV11-2 and TRBJ1-1; tentatively, D is TRBD1 (5 bases). CDR3 bases: TGTGCCAGCAGCTTCAGTCGACAGCCTTCGAACACTGAAGCTTTCTTT. Translating it yields CASSFSRQPSNTEAFF.